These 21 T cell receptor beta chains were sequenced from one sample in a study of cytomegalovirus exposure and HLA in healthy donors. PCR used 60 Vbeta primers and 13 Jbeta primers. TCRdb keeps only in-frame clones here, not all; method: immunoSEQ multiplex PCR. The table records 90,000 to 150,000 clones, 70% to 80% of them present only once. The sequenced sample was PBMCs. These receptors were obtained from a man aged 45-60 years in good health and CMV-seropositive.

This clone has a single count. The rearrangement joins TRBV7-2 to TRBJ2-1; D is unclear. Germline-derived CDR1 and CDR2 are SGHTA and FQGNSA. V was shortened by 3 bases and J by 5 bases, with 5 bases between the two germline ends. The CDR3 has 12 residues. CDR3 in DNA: TGTGCCAGCAGCTTCAACAACAATGAGCAGTTCTTC. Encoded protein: CASSFNNNEQFF.

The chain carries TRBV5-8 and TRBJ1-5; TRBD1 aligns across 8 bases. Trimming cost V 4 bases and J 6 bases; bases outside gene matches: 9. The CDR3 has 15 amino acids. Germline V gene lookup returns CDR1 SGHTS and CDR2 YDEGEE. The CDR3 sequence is CASSPTGGGSQPQHF. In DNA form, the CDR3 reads TGTGCCAGCAGCCCCACAGGGGGTGGCAGTCAGCCCCAGCATTTT.

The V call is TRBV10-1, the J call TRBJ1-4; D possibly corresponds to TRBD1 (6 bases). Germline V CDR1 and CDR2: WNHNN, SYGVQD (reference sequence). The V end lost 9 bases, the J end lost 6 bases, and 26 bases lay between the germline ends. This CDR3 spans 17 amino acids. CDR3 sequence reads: CASTLEGGGASDEKLFF. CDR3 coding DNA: TGCGCCAGTACCCTCGAGGGCGGGGGCGCTAGTGATGAAAAACTGTTTTTT.

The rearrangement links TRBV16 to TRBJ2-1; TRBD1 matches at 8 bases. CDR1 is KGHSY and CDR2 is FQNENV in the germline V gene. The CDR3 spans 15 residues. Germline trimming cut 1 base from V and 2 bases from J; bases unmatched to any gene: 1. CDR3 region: CASSQWTGPYNEQFF. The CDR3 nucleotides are TGTGCCAGCAGCCAATGGACAGGGCCCTACAATGAGCAGTTCTTC. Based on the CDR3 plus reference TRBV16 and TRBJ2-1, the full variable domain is GEEVAQTPKHLVRGEGQKAKLYCAPIKGHSYVFWYQQVLKNEFKFLISFQNENVFDETGMPKERFSAKCLPNSPCSLEIQATKLEDSAVYFCASSQWTGPYNEQFFGPGTRLTVL.

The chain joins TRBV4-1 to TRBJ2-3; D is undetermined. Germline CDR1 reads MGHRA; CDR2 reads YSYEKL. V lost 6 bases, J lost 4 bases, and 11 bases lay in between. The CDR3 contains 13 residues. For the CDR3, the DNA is TGCGCCAGCAGTCTAAGAGCCCCAGATACGCAGTATTTT. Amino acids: CASSLRAPDTQYF.

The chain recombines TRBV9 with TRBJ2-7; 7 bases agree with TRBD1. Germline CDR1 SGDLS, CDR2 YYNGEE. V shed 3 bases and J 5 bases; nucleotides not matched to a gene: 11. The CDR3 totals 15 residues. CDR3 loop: CASSARQGDIDEQYF. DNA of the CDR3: TGTGCCAGCAGCGCGCGACAGGGCGACATCGACGAGCAGTACTTC.

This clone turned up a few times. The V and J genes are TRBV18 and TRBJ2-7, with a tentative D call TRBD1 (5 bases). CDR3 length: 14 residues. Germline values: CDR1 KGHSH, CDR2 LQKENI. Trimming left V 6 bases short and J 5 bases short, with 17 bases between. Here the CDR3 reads CASSLQAYRDEQYF. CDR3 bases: TGTGCCAGCTCCCTACAGGCGTACCGAGACGAGCAGTACTTC.

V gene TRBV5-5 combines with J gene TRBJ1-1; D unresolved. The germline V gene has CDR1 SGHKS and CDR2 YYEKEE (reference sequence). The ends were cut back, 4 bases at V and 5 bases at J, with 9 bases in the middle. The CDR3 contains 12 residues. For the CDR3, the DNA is TGTGCCAGCAGCCTCTCTCGGACTGAAGCTTTCTTT. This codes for CASSLSRTEAFF. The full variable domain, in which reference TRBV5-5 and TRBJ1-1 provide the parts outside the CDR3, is DAGVTQSPTHLIKTRGQQVTLRCSPISGHKSVSWYQQVLGQGPQFIFQYYEKEERGRGNFPDRFSARQFPNYSSELNVNALLLGDSALYLCASSLSRTEAFFGQGTRLTVV.

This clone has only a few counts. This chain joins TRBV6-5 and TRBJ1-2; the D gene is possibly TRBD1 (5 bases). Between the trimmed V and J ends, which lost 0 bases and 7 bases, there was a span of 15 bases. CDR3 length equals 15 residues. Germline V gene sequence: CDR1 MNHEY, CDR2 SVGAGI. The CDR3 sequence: CASSYSWGGPSGYTF. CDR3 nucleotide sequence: TGTGCCAGCAGTTACTCTTGGGGCGGCCCGAGTGGCTACACCTTC.

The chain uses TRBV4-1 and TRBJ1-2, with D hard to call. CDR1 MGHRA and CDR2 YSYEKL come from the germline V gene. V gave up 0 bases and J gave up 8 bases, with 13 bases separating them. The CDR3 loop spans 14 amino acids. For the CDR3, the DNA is TGCGCCAGCAGCCAAGATAGCGGGCGACTAGGCTACACCTTC. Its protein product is CASSQDSGRLGYTF.

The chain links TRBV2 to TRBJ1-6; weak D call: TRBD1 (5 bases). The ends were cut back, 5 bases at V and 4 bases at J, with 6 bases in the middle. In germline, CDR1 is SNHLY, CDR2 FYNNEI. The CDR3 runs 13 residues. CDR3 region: CASSRGYNSPLHF. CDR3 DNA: TGTGCCAGCAGTAGGGGTTATAATTCACCCCTCCACTTT.

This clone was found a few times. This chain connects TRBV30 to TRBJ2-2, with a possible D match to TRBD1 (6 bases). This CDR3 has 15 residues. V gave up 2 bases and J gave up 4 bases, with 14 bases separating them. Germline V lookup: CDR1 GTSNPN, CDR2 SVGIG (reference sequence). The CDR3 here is CAWSPRTGITGELFF. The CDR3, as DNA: TGTGCCTGGAGTCCCCGAACAGGGATCACCGGGGAGCTGTTTTTT.

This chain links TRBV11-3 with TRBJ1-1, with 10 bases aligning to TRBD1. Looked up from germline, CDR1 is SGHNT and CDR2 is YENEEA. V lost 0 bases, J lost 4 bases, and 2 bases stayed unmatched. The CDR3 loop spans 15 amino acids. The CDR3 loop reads CASSLEGQGSTEAFF. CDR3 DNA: TGTGCCAGCAGCTTAGAGGGACAGGGGAGCACTGAAGCTTTCTTT. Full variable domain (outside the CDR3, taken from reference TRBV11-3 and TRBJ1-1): EAGVVQSPRYKIIEKKQPVAFWCNPISGHNTLYWYLQNLGQGPELLIRYENEEAVDDSQLPKDRFSAERLKGVDSTLKIQPAELGDSAVYLCASSLEGQGSTEAFFGQGTRLTVV.

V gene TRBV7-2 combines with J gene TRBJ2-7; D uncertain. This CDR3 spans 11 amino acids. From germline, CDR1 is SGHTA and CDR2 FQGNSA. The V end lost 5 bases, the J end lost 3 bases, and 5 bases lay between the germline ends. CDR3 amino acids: CASSPNYEQYF. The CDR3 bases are TGTGCCAGCAGCCCTAACTACGAGCAGTACTTC.

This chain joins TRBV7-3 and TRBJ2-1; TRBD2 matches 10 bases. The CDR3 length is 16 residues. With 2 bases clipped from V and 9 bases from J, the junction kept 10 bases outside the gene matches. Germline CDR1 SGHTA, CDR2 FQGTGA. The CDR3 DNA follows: TGTGCCAGCAGCTTAGGGGCCAGCGGGGGGGCCGGTGAGCAGTTCTTC. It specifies CASSLGASGGAGEQFF.

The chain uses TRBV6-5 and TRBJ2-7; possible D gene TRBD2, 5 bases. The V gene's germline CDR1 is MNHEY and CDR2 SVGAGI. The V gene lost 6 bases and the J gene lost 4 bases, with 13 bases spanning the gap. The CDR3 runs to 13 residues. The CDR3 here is CASSYRGNYEQYF. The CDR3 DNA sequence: TGTGCCAGCAGCTACCGAGGGAATTACGAGCAGTACTTC.

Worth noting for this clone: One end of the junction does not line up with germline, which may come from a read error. CDR3 bases: TGTGCCAGCAGTTCCCGACAGGGATTGTTGCAGGGCTTT. Its protein is CASSSRQGLLQGF. J is TRBJ1-1 and V is TRBV28, with 7 positions matching TRBD1. The CDR3 loop spans 13 amino acids. Per germline, CDR1 MDHEN and CDR2 SYDVKM.

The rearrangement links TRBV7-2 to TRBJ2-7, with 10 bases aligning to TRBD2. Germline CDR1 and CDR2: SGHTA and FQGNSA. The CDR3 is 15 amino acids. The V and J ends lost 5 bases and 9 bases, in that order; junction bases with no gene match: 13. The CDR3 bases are TGTGCCAGCAGCGGGAGTGGTCTAGCGGGAGTAGGGCAGTACTTC. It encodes CASSGSGLAGVGQYF.

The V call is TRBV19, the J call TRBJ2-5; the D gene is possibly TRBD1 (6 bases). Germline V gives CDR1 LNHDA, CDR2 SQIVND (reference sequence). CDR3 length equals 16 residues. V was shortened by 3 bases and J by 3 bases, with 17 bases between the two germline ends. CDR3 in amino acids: CASSIVGALSKETQYF. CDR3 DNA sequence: TGTGCCAGTAGTATCGTGGGGGCCTTATCCAAAGAGACCCAGTACTTC.

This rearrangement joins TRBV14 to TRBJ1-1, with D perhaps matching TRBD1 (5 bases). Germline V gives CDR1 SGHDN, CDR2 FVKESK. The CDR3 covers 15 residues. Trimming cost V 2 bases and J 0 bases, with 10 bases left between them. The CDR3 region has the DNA TGTGCCAGCAGCCAAATGGGGGGTTTGAACACTGAAGCTTTCTTT. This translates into CASSQMGGLNTEAFF.

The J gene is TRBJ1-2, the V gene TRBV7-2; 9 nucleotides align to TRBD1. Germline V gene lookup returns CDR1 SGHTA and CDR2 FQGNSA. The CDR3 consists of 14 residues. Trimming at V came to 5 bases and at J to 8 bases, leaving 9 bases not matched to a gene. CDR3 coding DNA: TGTGCCAGCAGCACCAAACAGGGGGCAGGGGGCTACACCTTC. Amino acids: CASSTKQGAGGYTF.